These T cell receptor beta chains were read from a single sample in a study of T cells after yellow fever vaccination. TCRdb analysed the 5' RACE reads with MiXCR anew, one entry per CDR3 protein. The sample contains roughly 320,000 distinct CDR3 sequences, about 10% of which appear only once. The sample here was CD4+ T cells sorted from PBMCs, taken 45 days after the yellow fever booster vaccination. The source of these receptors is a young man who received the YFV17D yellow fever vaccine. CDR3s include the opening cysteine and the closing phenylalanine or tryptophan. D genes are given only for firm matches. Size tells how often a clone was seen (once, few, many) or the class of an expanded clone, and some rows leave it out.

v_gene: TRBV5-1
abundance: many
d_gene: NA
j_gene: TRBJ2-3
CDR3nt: TGCGCCAGCAGCTTGGGCGTCGGGGAGAGGGATACGCAGTATTTT
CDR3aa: CASSLGVGERDTQYF

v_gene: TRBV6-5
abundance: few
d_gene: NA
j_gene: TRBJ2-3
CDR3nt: TGTGCCAGCAGTTACTCCCCTAGATCCACAGATACGCAGTATTTT
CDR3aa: CASSYSPRSTDTQYF

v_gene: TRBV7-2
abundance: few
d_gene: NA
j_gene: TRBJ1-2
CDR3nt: TGTGCCAGCAGTCCTGGGGCAGGAAACTATGGCTACACCTTC
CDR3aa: CASSPGAGNYGYTF

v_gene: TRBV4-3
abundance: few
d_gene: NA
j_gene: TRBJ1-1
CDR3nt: TGCGCCAGCAGCCGAACCCGACCGACAATGGGAATGAACACTGAAGCTTTCTTT
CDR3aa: CASSRTRPTMGMNTEAFF

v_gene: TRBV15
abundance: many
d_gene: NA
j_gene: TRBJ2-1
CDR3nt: TGTGCCACCAGCACTTCTGGGGGGAACAATGAGCAGTTCTTC
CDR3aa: CATSTSGGNNEQFF

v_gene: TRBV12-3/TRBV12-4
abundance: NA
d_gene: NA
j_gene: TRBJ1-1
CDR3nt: TGTGCCAGCACCCAATTTCTTGGAACTGAAGCTTTCTTT
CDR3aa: CASTQFLGTEAFF

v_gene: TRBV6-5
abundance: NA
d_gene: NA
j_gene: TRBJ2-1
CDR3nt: TGTGCCAGCAGTAGGGGGGTATTGCGTAATGAGCAGTTCTTC
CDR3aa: CASSRGVLRNEQFF

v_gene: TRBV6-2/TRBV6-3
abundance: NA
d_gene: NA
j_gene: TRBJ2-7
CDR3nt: TGTGCCAGCACCCCTAGGGGCCGGGACGGAGCCTACGAGCAGTACTTC
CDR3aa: CASTPRGRDGAYEQYF

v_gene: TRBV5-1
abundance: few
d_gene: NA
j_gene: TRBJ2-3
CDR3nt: TGCGCCAGCAGCTTTAACGCGAGGAGCACAGATACGCAGTATTTT
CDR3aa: CASSFNARSTDTQYF

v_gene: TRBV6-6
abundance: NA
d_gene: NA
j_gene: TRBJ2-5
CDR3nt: TGTGCCAGCAGTCGACCGACAAGCCAAGAGACCCAGTACTTC
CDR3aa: CASSRPTSQETQYF

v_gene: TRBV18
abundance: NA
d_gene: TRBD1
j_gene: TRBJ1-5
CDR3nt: TGTGCCAGCTCATCGACAGGGGGACATAGCAATCAGCCCCAGCATTTT
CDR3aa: CASSSTGGHSNQPQHF

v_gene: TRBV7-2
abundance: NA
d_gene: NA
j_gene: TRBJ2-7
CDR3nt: TGTGCCAGCAGCCGCTCGCACGCTACGATCGAGCAGTACTTC
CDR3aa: CASSRSHATIEQYF

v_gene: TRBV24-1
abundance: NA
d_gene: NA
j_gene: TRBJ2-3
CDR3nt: TGTGCCACCAGCGACGTAATTGGAGGCGGGTACACAGATACGCAGTATTTT
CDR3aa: CATSDVIGGGYTDTQYF

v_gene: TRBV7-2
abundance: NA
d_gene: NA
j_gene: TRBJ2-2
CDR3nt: TGTGCCAGCAGACGACATTTAGCAGGGGCGACGAACACCGGGGAGCTGTTTTTT
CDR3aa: CASRRHLAGATNTGELFF

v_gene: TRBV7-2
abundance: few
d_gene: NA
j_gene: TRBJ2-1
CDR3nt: TGTGCCAGCAGCTTTTCCGGGACTCCCGCACAGCGTGAGCAGTTCTTC
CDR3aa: CASSFSGTPAQREQFF

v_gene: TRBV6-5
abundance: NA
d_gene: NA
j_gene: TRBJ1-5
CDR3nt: TGTGCCAGCAGTTTACAGGATGGGGGCAATCAGCCCCAGCATTTT
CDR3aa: CASSLQDGGNQPQHF

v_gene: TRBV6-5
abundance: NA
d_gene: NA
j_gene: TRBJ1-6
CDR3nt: TGTGCCAGCAGGCACCCCGGGGCGAGCTCCTATAATTCACCCCTCCACTTT
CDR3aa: CASRHPGASSYNSPLHF

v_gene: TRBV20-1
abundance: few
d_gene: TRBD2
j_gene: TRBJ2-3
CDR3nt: TGCAGTGCTCCTAGGTCCGGACTAGCGGGGGTCGCTAGCACAGATACGCAGTATTTT
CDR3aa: CSAPRSGLAGVASTDTQYF

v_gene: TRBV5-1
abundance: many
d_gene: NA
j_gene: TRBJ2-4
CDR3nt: TGCGCCAGCAGCTTGGATGGTTTCAGGGGCAAAAACATTCAGTACTTC
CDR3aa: CASSLDGFRGKNIQYF

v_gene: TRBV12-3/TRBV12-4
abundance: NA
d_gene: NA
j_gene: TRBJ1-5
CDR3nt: TGTGCCAGCAGTTTAGCTTCAGGAAATCAGCCCCAGCATTTT
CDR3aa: CASSLASGNQPQHF

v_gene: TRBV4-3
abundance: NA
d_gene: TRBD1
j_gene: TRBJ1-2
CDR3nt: TGCGCCAGCAGCCTTGCTAGGGGGCCCTATGGCTACACCTTC
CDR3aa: CASSLARGPYGYTF

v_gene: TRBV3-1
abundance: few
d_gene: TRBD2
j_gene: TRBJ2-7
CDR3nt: TGTGCCAGCAGCCTTAGCGGGGGGGCCTACGAGCAGTACTTC
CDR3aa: CASSLSGGAYEQYF

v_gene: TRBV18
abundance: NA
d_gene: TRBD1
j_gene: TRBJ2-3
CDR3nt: TGTGCCAGCTCCCTCAGACAGGGGGGCAAAGATACGCAGTATTTT
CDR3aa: CASSLRQGGKDTQYF

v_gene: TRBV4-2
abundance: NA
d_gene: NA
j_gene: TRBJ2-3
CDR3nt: TGTGCCAGCAGCCAAGGAGGGACGGGGGGCCTCCCCAATACGCAGTATTTT
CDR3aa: CASSQGGTGGLPNTQYF

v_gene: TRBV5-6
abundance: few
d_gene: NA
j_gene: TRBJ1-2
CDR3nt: TGTGCCAGCAGCTTCCGGGACACCCGGGACTATGGCTACACCTTC
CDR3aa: CASSFRDTRDYGYTF

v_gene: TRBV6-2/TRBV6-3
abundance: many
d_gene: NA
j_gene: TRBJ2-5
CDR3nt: TGTGCCAGCTCTCCGACGGGCCGGAAGACCCAGTACTTC
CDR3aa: CASSPTGRKTQYF

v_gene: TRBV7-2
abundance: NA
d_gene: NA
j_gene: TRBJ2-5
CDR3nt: TGTGCCAGCAGCCAAGGGACCCAGGGACGGGAGACCCAGTACTTC
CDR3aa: CASSQGTQGRETQYF

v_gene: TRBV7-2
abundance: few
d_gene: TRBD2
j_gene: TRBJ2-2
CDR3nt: TGTGCCAGCAGCTTAAGACGAGCGGGGGGCACCGGGGAGCTGTTTTTT
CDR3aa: CASSLRRAGGTGELFF

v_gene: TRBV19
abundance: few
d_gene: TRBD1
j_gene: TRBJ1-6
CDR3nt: TGTGCCAGTAGGATGACAGGGAGTAATTCACCCCTCCACTTT
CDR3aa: CASRMTGSNSPLHF

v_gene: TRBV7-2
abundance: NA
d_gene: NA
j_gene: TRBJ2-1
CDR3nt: TGTGCCAGCAGCTTGGACTCCAGGCCTTACAATGAGCAGTTCTTC
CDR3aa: CASSLDSRPYNEQFF

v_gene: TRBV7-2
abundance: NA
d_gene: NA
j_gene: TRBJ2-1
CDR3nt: TGTGCCAGCAGCTTAGCGGGACCCCTGACCGAGCAGTTCTTC
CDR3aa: CASSLAGPLTEQFF

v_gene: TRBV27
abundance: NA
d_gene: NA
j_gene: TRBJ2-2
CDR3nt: TGTGCCAGCAGTTTATCGATGGCCGGGGAGCTGTTTTTT
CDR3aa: CASSLSMAGELFF

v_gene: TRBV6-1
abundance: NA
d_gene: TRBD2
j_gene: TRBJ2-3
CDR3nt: TGTGCCAGCAGTGGGCAACTAGCGGGGCCCTTAGATACGCAGTATTTT
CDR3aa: CASSGQLAGPLDTQYF

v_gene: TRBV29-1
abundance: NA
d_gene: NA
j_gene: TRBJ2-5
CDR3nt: TGCAGCGTTGAACGGAACCAGGACGAGGCCCAGTACTTC
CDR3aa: CSVERNQDEAQYF

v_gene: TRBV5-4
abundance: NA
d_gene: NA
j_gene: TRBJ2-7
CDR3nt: TGTGCCAGCACCCGACCGGGGGCCCCTCTCGAGCAGTACTTC
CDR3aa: CASTRPGAPLEQYF

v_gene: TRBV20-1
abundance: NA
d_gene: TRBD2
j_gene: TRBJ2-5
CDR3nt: TGCAGTGAGACTAGCGGGGGGGCCGGTGAGACCCAGTACTTC
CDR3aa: CSETSGGAGETQYF

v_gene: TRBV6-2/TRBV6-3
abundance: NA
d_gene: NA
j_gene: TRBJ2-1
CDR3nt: TGTGCCAGTGAGGTCGGGGGGCCGAGCTCCTACAATGAGCAGTTCTTC
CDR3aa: CASEVGGPSSYNEQFF

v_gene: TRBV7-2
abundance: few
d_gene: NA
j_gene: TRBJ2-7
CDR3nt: TGTGCCAGCAGCTCAGTCCCGACCTACGAGCAGTACTTC
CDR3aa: CASSSVPTYEQYF

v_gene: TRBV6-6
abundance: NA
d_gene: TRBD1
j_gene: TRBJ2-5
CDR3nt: TGTGCCAGCAGTCACAGGGGGCGACAAGAGACCCAGTACTTC
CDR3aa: CASSHRGRQETQYF

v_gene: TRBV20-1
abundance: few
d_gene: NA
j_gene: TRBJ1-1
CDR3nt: TGCAGTGCTACCCGGGACGGGAACACTGAAGCTTTCTTT
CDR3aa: CSATRDGNTEAFF

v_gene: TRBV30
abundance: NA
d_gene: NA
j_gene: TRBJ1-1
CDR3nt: TGTGCCTGGACCCTGACACGCCCGAACACTGAAGCTTTCTTT
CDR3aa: CAWTLTRPNTEAFF

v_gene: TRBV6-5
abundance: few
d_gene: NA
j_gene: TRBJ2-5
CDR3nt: TGTGCCAGCAGTTACTGCGTCGGGCAATACCAAGAGACCCAGTACTTC
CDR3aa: CASSYCVGQYQETQYF

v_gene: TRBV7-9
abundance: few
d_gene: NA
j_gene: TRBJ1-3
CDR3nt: TGTGCCAGCAGCTTACCTCCGGGGAGCTCTGGAAACACCATATATTTT
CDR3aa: CASSLPPGSSGNTIYF